This TCR beta chain appears in the sequencing data of a study of vaccination and CD4 T cells after COVID-19. Documented treatment: approximately 9-day PBMC culture with coronavirus spike peptide pools or control peptides (ViraFEST assay). CDR3 length: 17 residues. V lost 5 bases and J lost 1, with 17 bases in between. Germline CDR1 reads SGHVS; CDR2 reads FNYEAQ. The Oncomine TCR Beta short-read assay sequenced DNA from cultured CD4+ T cells. TCRdb ran MiXCR on the PCR reads and lists one entry per CDR3 protein. The top ten clones hold 26% of a sample with under 3,500 distinct CDR3 sequences, around 23% of them seen once. Remarks on this clonotype: The antigen remains unidentified.

This receptor was obtained from a human donor who had recovered from COVID-19. The source material was CD4+ T cells from blood, cultured in vitro. The chain is built from TRBV7-6 and TRBJ2-2, with D possibly matching TRBD2 (6 bases). This chain's CDR3 is CASSPQGGEWNTGELFF. The DNA of the CDR3 is TGTGCCAGCAGCCCACAAGGCGGGGAATGGAACACCGGGGAGCTGTTTTTT.